Each of the 25 T cell receptor beta chains below was sequenced from the same sample in a study of CD8+ T cells in alopecia areata. Treatment of the sample: oral pan-JAK inhibitor, 5-10 mg twice daily. TCR sequencing used cDNA made by reverse transcription of extracted RNA. Profiling relied on immunoSEQ multiplex PCR, and the TCRdb table lists in-frame clones only, not all of them. The data contain around 190,000 clones, 60% to 70% of them singletons. Sequencing was performed on CD4+ T cells sorted from blood, taken at week 4, from a patient treated with tofacitinib. The receptors stem from a human donor with alopecia areata.

The V and J genes are TRBV11-2 and TRBJ2-7; TRBD1 aligns across 7 bases. The CDR3 covers 13 residues. CDR1 is SGHAT and CDR2 is FQNNGV in the germline V gene. Trimming removed 5 bases from V and 3 bases from J; junction bases left unmatched: 4. The CDR3 protein is CASSMSGGYEQYF. In DNA, the CDR3 is TGTGCCAGCAGCATGTCAGGGGGCTACGAGCAGTACTTC.

This clone was seen a few times. The chain joins TRBV4-2 to TRBJ2-7, with 12 bases identical to TRBD2. In germline, CDR1 is LGHNA, CDR2 YNFKEQ. The V gene end was trimmed by 2 bases and the J gene end by 0 bases; junction bases not matched to a gene: 11. This CDR3 is built from 19 residues. The CDR3 coding sequence is TGTGCCAGCAGCCAAACGGTAGGCCTAGCGGGAGGGAGCTCCTACGAGCAGTACTTC. Its protein is CASSQTVGLAGGSSYEQYF.

The chain is built from TRBV28 and TRBJ2-7, with a weak D call TRBD1 (6 bases). The CDR3 has 15 amino acids. The germline CDR1 and CDR2 sequences are MDHEN and SYDVKM. V was pared by 5 bases and J by 2 bases, with 16 bases between. In DNA, the CDR3 is TGTGCCAGCAGTACCCACAGGGCGTTCGCCTACGAGCAGTACTTC. It encodes CASSTHRAFAYEQYF.

This clone was seen a single time. The rearrangement links TRBV27 to TRBJ2-7, with 8 bases lining up with TRBD2. The germline V gene has CDR1 MNHEY and CDR2 SMNVEV (reference sequence). Unmatched junction bases numbered 1, after V lost 6 bases and J lost 0 bases. The CDR3 runs to 13 residues. For the CDR3, the DNA is TGTGCCAGCAGGGGACTAGTCTCCTACGAGCAGTACTTC. It yields the protein CASRGLVSYEQYF.

The V gene is TRBV25-1, the J gene TRBJ2-3; no clear D gene. With 7 bases removed from V and 1 base from J, the gap between germline ends came to 12 bases. CDR1 MGHDK and CDR2 SYGVNS come from the germline V gene. The CDR3 totals 14 residues. For the CDR3, the DNA is TGTGCCAGCACCGAGGTTGGCGGCACAGATACGCAGTATTTT. Amino acid sequence: CASTEVGGTDTQYF.

The chain uses TRBV7-3 and TRBJ2-5, with a possible D match to TRBD1 (5 bases). The V gene's germline CDR1 is SGHTA and CDR2 FQGTGA. The V gene lost 5 bases and the J gene lost 7 bases, with 14 bases spanning the gap. There are 13 residues in the CDR3. CDR3 coding DNA: TGTGCCAGCAGCCTTGACTGGGGCCGGACCCAGTACTTC. It codes for CASSLDWGRTQYF.

The J gene is TRBJ1-3, the V gene TRBV29-1, with 7 bases identical to TRBD1. Trimming at V came to 4 bases and at J to 0 bases, leaving 0 bases not matched to a gene. From germline, CDR1 is SQVTM and CDR2 ANQGSEA. This CDR3 spans 13 amino acids. CDR3 residues: CSVGDSSGNTIYF. The CDR3 bases are TGCAGCGTTGGGGACAGCTCTGGAAACACCATATATTTT.

DNA of the CDR3: TGTGCCAGCAGATACGCTAGGAGCTCCTACGAGCAGTACTTC. Its protein is CASRYARSSYEQYF. The V and J genes are TRBV11-2 and TRBJ2-7; D is unresolved. The germline gives CDR1 SGHAT, CDR2 FQNNGV. The CDR3 spans 14 residues. V lost 6 bases, J lost 0 bases, and 12 bases lay in between.

This clone was seen just once. This chain uses TRBV5-1 with TRBJ2-2, with D possibly matching TRBD1 (5 bases). V lost 5 bases and J 6 bases, leaving 17 bases between the germline ends. This CDR3 contains 15 residues. Germline V gene lookup returns CDR1 SGHRS and CDR2 YFSETQ. In DNA form, the CDR3 reads TGCGCCAGCAGAACCGCTCAGGGATCATCCGGGGAGCTGTTTTTT. Its protein is CASRTAQGSSGELFF.

This clone came up a few times. The V and J genes are TRBV11-2 and TRBJ2-3; TRBD1 matches at 9 bases. V trimming: 5 bases; J trimming: 2 bases; junction bases outside the gene matches: 5. The CDR3 contains 15 residues. Germline CDR1 and CDR2: SGHAT and FQNNGV. Written as DNA, the CDR3 is TGTGCCAGCAGCCCCGGGACAGGGAACACAGATACGCAGTATTTT. This sequence encodes CASSPGTGNTDTQYF.

The chain has TRBV29-1 and TRBJ2-7; D gene ambiguous. Germline CDR1 and CDR2: SQVTM and ANQGSEA. Trimming shortened V by 4 bases and J by 2 bases, and 9 bases separated the two germline ends. The CDR3 loop spans 12 amino acids. CDR3 coding DNA: TGCAGCGTTGGATCAGACCCCTACGAGCAGTACTTC. It is translated as CSVGSDPYEQYF.

CDR3 region: CASSVRGNTEAFF. The CDR3 DNA is TGCGCCAGCAGCGTACGGGGTAACACTGAAGCTTTCTTT. The gene calls are TRBV5-1 and TRBJ1-1; no firm D call. This CDR3 is 13 amino acids long. Germline-derived CDR1 and CDR2 are SGHRS and YFSETQ. The V end was cut by 4 bases, the J end by 2 bases, with 9 bases between.

This clone was detected only once. The chain is built from TRBV5-1 and TRBJ1-2; no reliable D call. The CDR3 is 13 amino acids. V was cut by 0 bases and J by 6 bases, with 9 bases left in between. Germline assignment: CDR1 SGHRS and CDR2 YFSETQ. The CDR3 region has the DNA TGCGCCAGCAGCTTGGAAGGTCATGATGGCTACACCTTC. Protein sequence: CASSLEGHDGYTF.

This chain joins TRBV7-2 and TRBJ2-6; the match to TRBD1 covers 10 bases. Losses at the gene ends were 5 bases for V and 0 bases for J; bases not matched to a gene: 7. The CDR3 spans 18 residues. Germline CDR1 and CDR2: SGHTA and FQGNSA. CDR3 bases: TGTGCCAGCAGCACGGGACAGGGGCCTTTCTCTGGGGCCAACGTCCTGACTTTC. It translates to CASSTGQGPFSGANVLTF.

As to this clone: A read error may account for a junction end that differs from germline. The chain carries TRBV18 and TRBJ2-7; no clear D gene. Germline CDR1 reads KGHSH; CDR2 reads LQKENI. This CDR3 is 13 amino acids long. CDR3: CASSPPTKYGQYF. The CDR3 bases are TGTGCCAGCTCACCACCGACGAAATACGGGCAGTACTTC.

This chain uses TRBV2 with TRBJ2-3; D perhaps matches TRBD2 (6 bases). The germline gives CDR1 SNHLY, CDR2 FYNNEI. The CDR3 totals 15 residues. Deletions cut 7 bases from V and 2 bases from J, with 16 bases between. The CDR3 sequence: CASKRRGPSTDTQYF. In DNA form, the CDR3 reads TGTGCCAGCAAGAGGCGGGGCCCGTCCACAGATACGCAGTATTTT.

This clone has just a few counts. This chain joins TRBV18 and TRBJ2-5, with D perhaps given as TRBD1 or TRBD2 (5 bases each). This CDR3 is 13 amino acids long. Germline V gene sequence: CDR1 KGHSH, CDR2 LQKENI. V dropped 6 bases and J dropped 4 bases, with 12 bases sitting between them. The CDR3 nucleotides read TGTGCCAGCTCTCCGGGACGAGGAGAGACCCAGTACTTC. Translating it yields CASSPGRGETQYF.

This clone has more than one count but fewer than ten. Its ends do not fully match the called genes, so a read error is possible. This chain connects TRBV14 to TRBJ2-1; weak D call: TRBD2 (6 bases). In germline, CDR1 is SGHDN, CDR2 FVKESK. The CDR3 extends over 12 amino acids. CDR3 nucleotides: TGTGCCAGCAGCCAAGTTAGCGGCCCCTGCCTCTTC. Encoded protein: CASSQVSGPCLF.

Details on this clone: A junction boundary mismatches the germline segment, possibly from a read error. The chain recombines TRBV29-1 with TRBJ2-1; 9 nucleotides align to TRBD2. Per the germline V gene, CDR1 is SQVTM and CDR2 is ANQGSEA. This CDR3 is 11 amino acids long. The CDR3 coding sequence is TGCAGCGTTCTTGAAAGGACTAGCGCGGTCTTC. It specifies CSVLERTSAVF.

This clone showed up just a few times. V is TRBV19 and J is TRBJ1-5; perhaps TRBD1 as D (5 bases). V lost 9 bases and J 2 bases, leaving 14 bases between the germline ends. Germline lookup yields CDR1 LNHDA and CDR2 SQIVND (reference sequence). The CDR3 has 14 residues. The CDR3 DNA reads TGTGCCAGCCGCCACCGGGACGGCAATCAGCCCCAGCATTTT. Encoded protein: CASRHRDGNQPQHF.

V is TRBV10-3 and J is TRBJ2-5, with D possibly TRBD2 on 5 matching bases. This CDR3 comprises 15 residues. Trimming took off 2 bases at V and 4 bases at J, with 14 bases between the two ends. CDR1 and CDR2 (germline): ENHRY, SYGVKD. The CDR3 DNA reads TGTGCCATCAGTGAGCCGCGAATCGGAGGAGAGACCCAGTACTTC. It is translated as CAISEPRIGGETQYF.

V usage is TRBV18 and J usage is TRBJ1-4, with TRBD1 matching over 7 bases. Germline V gene data show CDR1 as KGHSH and CDR2 as LQKENI. The CDR3 runs 12 residues. Trimming removed 4 bases from V and 15 bases from J; junction bases left unmatched: 8. The CDR3 spells CASSRPTGVLFF. The CDR3 DNA follows: TGTGCCAGCTCACGACCAACAGGGGTCTTGTTTTTT. Based on the CDR3 plus reference TRBV18 and TRBJ1-4, the full variable domain is NAGVMQNPRHLVRRRGQEARLRCSPMKGHSHVYWYRQLPEEGLKFMVYLQKENIIDESGMPKERFSAEFPKEGPSILRIQQVVRGDSAAYFCASSRPTGVLFFGSGTQLSVL.

As concerns this clone: Within the sample, other DNA sequences also encode this same CDR3. The chain carries TRBV18 and TRBJ1-1; maybe TRBD1 (5 bases). CDR3 length equals 14 residues. V shed 2 bases and J shed 1 base, with 8 bases lying between them. The germline V gene encodes CDR1 KGHSH and CDR2 LQKENI. DNA for the CDR3: TGTGCCAGCTCACCAGGGCAGGGGAACACTGAAGCTTTCTTT. Protein product: CASSPGQGNTEAFF. Together with reference TRBV18 and TRBJ1-1, the CDR3 gives the full variable domain: NAGVMQNPRHLVRRRGQEARLRCSPMKGHSHVYWYRQLPEEGLKFMVYLQKENIIDESGMPKERFSAEFPKEGPSILRIQQVVRGDSAAYFCASSPGQGNTEAFFGQGTRLTVV.

The rearrangement uses TRBV6-6 and TRBJ2-7, with D perhaps assigned TRBD1 or TRBD2 (5 bases each). There are 14 residues in the CDR3. V lost 8 bases, J lost 0 bases, and 14 bases lay in between. CDR1 and CDR2 from the germline V gene are MNHNY and SVGAGI (reference sequence). The CDR3 bases are TGTGCCAGCCGGGACGCGGGCCGCTCCTACGAGCAGTACTTC. Amino acids: CASRDAGRSYEQYF.

This chain uses TRBV30 with TRBJ2-3; D gene uncertain. The CDR3 is made up of 11 amino acids. Germline V CDR1 and CDR2: GTSNPN, SVGIG (reference sequence). The V end lost 4 bases, the J end lost 6 bases, and 8 bases lay between the germline ends. For the CDR3, the DNA is TGTGCCTGGACTGAGAGGGATACGCAGTATTTT. Protein: CAWTERDTQYF.